This entry describes one T cell receptor beta chain. Clones were read by immunoSEQ multiplex PCR, and TCRdb kept only the in-frame ones, dropping some. Of some 290,000 clones listed, roughly 86% are singletons. This sample stems from a study of blood T cell repertoires in COVID-19. Background on the study: There were acute and convalescent COVID-19 samples, and they came from the United States, Italy and Spain.

Per the germline V gene, CDR1 is SGHAT and CDR2 is FQNNGV. Germline trimming cut 5 bases from V and 9 bases from J; bases unmatched to any gene: 9. The CDR3 has 15 amino acids. The clonotype comes from a woman aged 25-40 years with COVID-19, enrolled during active disease. This chain links TRBV11-2 with TRBJ1-4, with TRBD1 identical over 10 bases. Sequencing input: peripheral blood. This CDR3 reads CASSTGGQGWKKLFF. The CDR3 DNA reads TGTGCCAGCAGCACTGGGGGACAGGGGTGGAAAAAACTGTTTTTT.